The clone carrying this T cell receptor beta chain is a singleton in its sample. The entry originates in a study of blood T cell repertoires in COVID-19. Across the whole study: The origin of the acute and convalescent COVID-19 samples was the United States, Italy and Spain.

CDR1 and CDR2 (germline): MNHEY, SVGAGI. The CDR3 loop spans 15 amino acids. With 0 bases removed from V and 4 bases from J, the gap between germline ends came to 12 bases. Under the authors' procedure: Amplification from reference gene primers served as the basis for estimated nucleated cell counts. Here immunoSEQ multiplex PCR was the method, and the copy in TCRdb shows in-frame clones only, minus some. The V and J calls and clone size were taken over from that table, and D and trimming were inferred from the DNA. The sample lists more than 15,000 clones; roughly four fifths were seen once. The specimen was peripheral blood. The origin of this receptor is a man at least 80 years old with active COVID-19. The rearrangement links TRBV6-5 to TRBJ1-1; D may be TRBD1 (6 bases). CDR3 nucleotide sequence: TGTGCCAGCAGTTACTCGAGGGGGTCTGGCACTGAAGCTTTCTTT. It encodes CASSYSRGSGTEAFF.